Here is one T cell receptor (beta chain) with its context. Its target is unknown. The CDR3 sequence is 16 residues long. The germline gives CDR1 KGHSH, CDR2 LQKENI. With V trimmed by 6 bases and J by 6 bases, 10 bases remained unmatched. The sample belongs to a study of cytomegalovirus exposure and HLA in healthy donors. At the level of the study: The approximately 120 validation repertoires used the same platform as the approximately 670 first-cohort repertoires (as reported by a later analysis).

The assay was immunoSEQ multiplex PCR, and TCRdb's table has in-frame clones only and misses some. The sample yields more than 50,000 clones, 85% to 95% seen once. Study outcomes and limitations: Most TCR sequences proved rare, with some public TCRs found in many donors.

The chain employs TRBV18 and TRBJ2-4; 11 bases fit TRBD1. The specimen sequenced was PBMCs. The TCR was taken from a man aged 18 to 29 in good health and CMV-seronegative. CDR3 in DNA: TGTGCCAGCTCTAACCAAGCGGGACAGGGGGGAAACATTCAGTACTTC. This gives the protein CASSNQAGQGGNIQYF.